These 2 T cell receptor beta chains came from one sample sequenced in a study of T cells after yellow fever vaccination. Each CDR3 protein gets one entry after TCRdb re-called the 5' RACE reads with MiXCR. The table has fewer than 90,000 distinct CDR3 sequences, around 7% seen once. The specimen was CD8+ T cells sorted from PBMCs, collected 5 to 6 days after the first yellow fever vaccination. These TCRs come from a man aged 18 to 30 who received the YFV17D yellow fever vaccine.

This clonotype has at least ten counts. J is TRBJ1-1 and V is TRBV7-9; a possible D gene is TRBD1 (6 bases). This CDR3 region has 16 residues. V was clipped by 2 bases and J by 2 bases, with 15 bases between them. Per the germline V gene, CDR1 is SEHNR and CDR2 is FQNEAQ (reference sequence). The CDR3 is CASSLSGGALNTEAFF. CDR3 nucleotides: TGTGCCAGCAGCTTATCCGGGGGGGCCCTTAACACTGAAGCTTTCTTT.

This clonotype was seen only once. J is TRBJ2-5 and V is TRBV12-3 or TRBV12-4; 8 bases agree with TRBD2. This CDR3 contains 16 residues. V lost 1 base, J lost 0 bases, and 4 bases stayed unmatched. The CDR3 bases are TGTGCCAGCAGTTTAGTACTAGCGGAGCACCAAGAGACCCAGTACTTC. Translated, it gives CASSLVLAEHQETQYF.